The text below deals with one TCR beta chain. What it recognizes is unknown. Germline loops: CDR1 MGHDK, CDR2 SYGVNS. CDR3 length: 15 residues. The sample originates from a study of CXCR3-negative and CXCR3-positive naive CD8 T cells. Naive CD8+ T cells showed CD45RO-CCR7+CD27+CD95-. The study made its TRB cDNA libraries by 5' RACE, adding UMI labels. TCRdb re-called the 5' RACE reads and catalogs CDR3 proteins one per entry, DNA excluded. This sample contains 100,000 to 150,000 distinct CDR3 sequences. Study-level findings and limits: Memory cells diverged, while naive CXCR3-positive and CXCR3-negative cells had similar TRBV-TRBJ usage.

The sequenced sample consisted of naive CXCR3- CD8+ T cells from blood. The subset here: CD45RO-CCR7+CD27+CD95- naive CD8+ T cells lacking CXCR3 (TNR3-). The rearrangement joins TRBV25-1 to TRBJ2-5; TCRdb reports TRBD2, a call that lacks DNA to check it against. This receptor was identified in a human donor in good health. Some clones in this sample may be carry-over from other donors' samples. CDR3: CASSEYFGLEETQYF.